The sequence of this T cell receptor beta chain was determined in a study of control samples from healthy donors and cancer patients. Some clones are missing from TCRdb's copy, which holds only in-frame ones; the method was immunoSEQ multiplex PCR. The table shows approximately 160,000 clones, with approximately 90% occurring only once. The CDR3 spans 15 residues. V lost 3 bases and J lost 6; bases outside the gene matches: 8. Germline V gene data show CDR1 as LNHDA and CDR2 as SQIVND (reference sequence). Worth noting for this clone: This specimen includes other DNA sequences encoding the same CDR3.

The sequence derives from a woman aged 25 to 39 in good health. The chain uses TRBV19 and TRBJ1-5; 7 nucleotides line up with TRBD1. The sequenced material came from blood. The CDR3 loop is CASSMGRGWGQPQHF. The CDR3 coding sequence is TGTGCCAGTAGTATGGGCAGGGGGTGGGGTCAGCCCCAGCATTTT.